These 24 T cell receptor beta chains were all obtained from the same sample, sequenced in a study of shared clonotypes between healthy human individuals. The table came from immunoSEQ multiplex PCR; TCRdb's copy has only in-frame clones and leaves some out. The table shows about 460,000 clones, with roughly three quarters occurring only once. The specimen was PBMCs. The receptors here all came from a woman aged 40 to 55 in good health. Some clones in this sample may be carry-over from other donors' samples.

The V and J genes are TRBV28 and TRBJ2-7, with 9 bases identical to TRBD1. The CDR3 runs 15 residues. CDR1 and CDR2 (germline): MDHEN, SYDVKM. The ends lost 5 bases at V and 2 bases at J; junction bases unmatched: 7. CDR3 in amino acids: CASSTPGQGPYEQYF. The CDR3 DNA sequence: TGTGCCAGCAGTACGCCGGGACAGGGACCCTACGAGCAGTACTTC.

CDR3 in amino acids: CASSQERAAYSNQPQHF. CDR3 nucleotide sequence: TGCGCCAGCAGCCAAGAAAGGGCAGCTTATAGCAATCAGCCCCAGCATTTT. The chain couples TRBV4-1 to TRBJ1-5; D is unresolved. The CDR3 consists of 17 residues. Trimming shortened V by 0 bases and J by 0 bases, and 12 bases separated the two germline ends. Germline V gene sequence: CDR1 MGHRA, CDR2 YSYEKL.

This chain connects TRBV5-4 to TRBJ2-5; TRBD2 matches at 10 bases. V shed 5 bases and J 5 bases; nucleotides not matched to a gene: 12. This CDR3 contains 16 residues. CDR1 SGHNT and CDR2 YYREEE come from the germline V gene (reference sequence). CDR3 protein: CASSIQREGLWETQYF. The CDR3 region has the DNA TGTGCCAGCAGTATACAGCGGGAGGGCCTATGGGAGACCCAGTACTTC.

The chain joins TRBV6-5 to TRBJ2-3, with 10 bases identical to TRBD1. The CDR3 runs 15 residues. V shed 7 bases, J shed 1 base, and the junction held 5 bases outside the gene matches. The V gene's germline CDR1 is MNHEY and CDR2 SVGAGI. The DNA for the CDR3 is TGTGCCAGCACCCCGGGGACAGGGGGCACAGATACGCAGTATTTT. It specifies CASTPGTGGTDTQYF.

The chain employs TRBV7-2 and TRBJ2-3, with 13 bases lining up with TRBD2. The CDR3 has 16 residues. V lost 1 base and J lost 5; bases outside the gene matches: 3. Germline CDR1 is SGHTA and CDR2 is FQGNSA. CDR3 nucleotide sequence: TGTGCCAGCAGCTTAGGACTAGCGGGAGGCCTAGATACGCAGTATTTT. Translating it yields CASSLGLAGGLDTQYF.

The chain links TRBV7-9 to TRBJ2-2; unclear D gene. The CDR3 length is 13 residues. Germline V gives CDR1 SEHNR, CDR2 FQNEAQ (reference sequence). V was shortened by 2 bases and J by 6 bases, with 7 bases between the two germline ends. CDR3 residues: CASSLNAAGELFF. CDR3 DNA sequence: TGTGCCAGCAGCTTAAACGCAGCCGGGGAGCTGTTTTTT.

The J gene is TRBJ2-1, the V gene TRBV4-3; D gene uncertain. With 0 bases removed from V and 5 bases from J, the gap between germline ends came to 11 bases. The CDR3 has 15 amino acids. Germline loops: CDR1 LGHNA, CDR2 YSLEER. Written as DNA, the CDR3 is TGCGCCAGCAGCCAAGATCGACCCTCGGACAATGAGCAGTTCTTC. It is translated as CASSQDRPSDNEQFF.

This clone has more than one count but fewer than ten. This chain connects TRBV6-1 to TRBJ1-1; TRBD1 agrees at 8 bases. Germline CDR1 is MNHNS and CDR2 is SASEGT. The CDR3 spans 15 residues. Unmatched junction bases numbered 9, after V lost 4 bases and J lost 5 bases. The CDR3 sequence is CASSAQGASGTEAFF. The CDR3 nucleotides are TGTGCCAGCAGTGCGCAGGGGGCTTCGGGAACTGAAGCTTTCTTT.

This chain uses TRBV5-1 with TRBJ1-2; 7 bases are shared with TRBD1. The ends lost 2 bases at V and 8 bases at J; junction bases unmatched: 15. Germline CDR1 and CDR2: SGHRS and YFSETQ. The CDR3 covers 16 residues. The CDR3 is CASSFTPGQRIGGYTF. The CDR3 nucleotides are TGCGCCAGCAGCTTTACTCCGGGACAGAGGATAGGGGGCTACACCTTC. Full variable domain (remainder filled in from reference TRBV5-1 and TRBJ1-2): KAGVTQTPRYLIKTRGQQVTLSCSPISGHRSVSWYQQTPGQGLQFLFEYFSETQRNKGNFPGRFSGRQFSNSRSEMNVSTLELGDSALYLCASSFTPGQRIGGYTFGSGTRLTVV.

The chain is built from TRBV5-1 and TRBJ2-7; TRBD1 matches 7 bases. V gave up 4 bases and J gave up 1 base; unmatched junction bases: 11. This CDR3 spans 16 amino acids. Germline loops: CDR1 SGHRS, CDR2 YFSETQ. The CDR3: CASSPSGTVTSYEQYF. CDR3 bases: TGCGCCAGCAGCCCTTCCGGGACAGTGACTTCCTACGAGCAGTACTTC.

The rearrangement joins TRBV6-1 to TRBJ1-5; the match to TRBD1 covers 7 bases. Per germline, CDR1 MNHNS and CDR2 SASEGT. The ends lost 6 bases at V and 6 bases at J; junction bases unmatched: 5. This CDR3 region has 13 residues. CDR3 region: CASSPGQSQPQHF. As DNA, the CDR3 is TGTGCCAGCAGCCCGGGACAGAGTCAGCCCCAGCATTTT.

A word on this clone: An end of the junction differs from the germline gene, which may be a read error. This chain uses TRBV28 with TRBJ2-6; a weak D match, TRBD1 (6 bases). CDR1 is MDHEN, CDR2 SYDVKM, per germline. This CDR3 spans 16 amino acids. As DNA, the CDR3 is TGTGCTAGCAGTTCCGGACAGTTAGGTGGGGCCAACGTCCTGACTTTC. Translating it yields CASSSGQLGGANVLTF.

V and J are TRBV5-6 and TRBJ2-5; D unresolved. This CDR3 spans 15 amino acids. CDR1 and CDR2 (germline): SGHDT, YYEEEE. Trimming removed 0 bases from V and 2 bases from J, with 11 bases in between. For the CDR3, the DNA is TGTGCCAGCAGCTTGGGGCGCTCGGTACAAGAGACCCAGTACTTC. Protein: CASSLGRSVQETQYF.

Concerning this clone: In the same sample, other DNA sequences code for this CDR3. The chain employs TRBV2 and TRBJ1-1; no clear D. The CDR3 has 14 amino acids. V gave up 4 bases and J gave up 2 bases, with 11 bases separating them. Germline V gene sequence: CDR1 SNHLY, CDR2 FYNNEI. CDR3 bases: TGTGCCAGCAGTGTGGACCGCGTCAACACTGAAGCTTTCTTT. Its translation is CASSVDRVNTEAFF.

This chain joins TRBV5-1 and TRBJ2-3; D could derive from TRBD1 or TRBD2 (5 bases each). CDR3 length equals 17 residues. The germline CDR1 and CDR2 sequences are SGHRS and YFSETQ. V was pared by 0 bases and J by 2 bases, with 16 bases between. The CDR3 DNA reads as TGCGCCAGCAGCTTGGTCCGGGACCCGACCAACACAGATACGCAGTATTTT. This gives the protein CASSLVRDPTNTDTQYF.

This clone was counted many times. V gene TRBV18 combines with J gene TRBJ2-1; 9 bases are a match to TRBD2. CDR3 length: 17 amino acids. Germline-derived CDR1 and CDR2 are KGHSH and LQKENI. Unmatched junction bases numbered 15, after V lost 4 bases and J lost 8 bases. The CDR3 DNA reads as TGTGCCAGCTCACAAATGTCGGGAGGTAGCGGGAGCCATGAGCAGTTCTTC. It encodes CASSQMSGGSGSHEQFF.

The V and J genes are TRBV28 and TRBJ1-2; no firm D call. The CDR3 is 14 amino acids. Trimming left V 3 bases short and J 1 base short, with 9 bases between. The germline V gene encodes CDR1 MDHEN and CDR2 SYDVKM. The CDR3 is CASSLTTINYGYTF. The DNA for the CDR3 is TGTGCCAGCAGTTTGACAACTATTAACTATGGCTACACCTTC.

This sequence joins TRBV18 and TRBJ2-7; D remains ambiguous. Trimming cost V 3 bases and J 2 bases, with 11 bases left between them. Germline assignment: CDR1 KGHSH and CDR2 LQKENI. The CDR3 length is 14 residues. CDR3 DNA sequence: TGTGCCAGCTCACCTGAGGCAGGAGCCTACGAGCAGTACTTC. Translated, it gives CASSPEAGAYEQYF.

This clone was observed once. The chain combines TRBV7-3 with TRBJ1-1; 9 bases fit TRBD1. Germline V lookup: CDR1 SGHTA, CDR2 FQGTGA. This CDR3 has 14 residues. With 4 bases clipped from V and 8 bases from J, the junction kept 8 bases outside the gene matches. The CDR3 DNA reads as TGTGCCAGCAGCTCACAGGGGGCGAATAGCGAAGCTTTCTTT. Translation: CASSSQGANSEAFF.

The V and J genes are TRBV29-1 and TRBJ2-1; tentatively, D is TRBD1 (6 bases). Per germline, CDR1 SQVTM and CDR2 ANQGSEA. V lost 2 bases and J 4 bases, leaving 9 bases between the germline ends. The CDR3 is made up of 13 amino acids. DNA for the CDR3: TGCAGCGTTGAACTAGGGGGATACAATGAGCAGTTCTTC. It specifies CSVELGGYNEQFF.

Comment on this clone: This sample includes further DNA sequences coding for the same CDR3. The chain uses TRBV18 and TRBJ2-5; tentative D call: TRBD1 (5 bases). This CDR3 comprises 13 residues. The V gene lost 2 bases and the J gene lost 1 base, with 5 bases spanning the gap. From germline, CDR1 is KGHSH and CDR2 LQKENI. CDR3 DNA: TGTGCCAGCTCACCAGGGGCCCAAGAGACCCAGTACTTC. Amino acids: CASSPGAQETQYF.

The chain uses TRBV6-5 and TRBJ2-7; 11 positions match TRBD2. V trimming: 1 base; J trimming: 7 bases; junction bases outside the gene matches: 9. The V gene's germline CDR1 is MNHEY and CDR2 SVGAGI. This CDR3 contains 16 residues. The CDR3, as DNA: TGTGCCAGCAGTTACTATAGCGGGAGGGCCGGGGGAGAGCAGTACTTC. It yields the protein CASSYYSGRAGGEQYF.

Notes on this clone: A much larger clone differs by one base, so this may be a read error. Other DNA sequences in the same sample also yield this CDR3. The V gene is TRBV30, the J gene TRBJ1-2; D is perhaps TRBD1 (5 bases). Per germline, CDR1 GTSNPN and CDR2 SVGIG (reference sequence). The CDR3 totals 14 residues. The CDR3 DNA sequence: TGTGCATGGAGTGACTCGGGGCAGGCCTATGGCTACACCTTC. Translated, it gives CAWSDSGQAYGYTF.

The chain recombines TRBV6-1 with TRBJ1-1; D uncertain. Trimming pared 5 bases from V and 6 bases from J, leaving 13 bases between. Germline CDR1 is MNHNS and CDR2 is SASEGT. CDR3 length: 13 residues. CDR3 sequence (DNA): TGTGCCAGCAGTAGGCCCGTGGCACCTGAAGCTTTCTTT. Translation: CASSRPVAPEAFF.